This TCR beta chain was profiled in a study of PD-1 blockade in mismatch repair-deficient tumors. General study results and limits: Tumor-resident clones, often undetectable pretreatment in blood, expanded then contracted after pembrolizumab.

Profiled with immunoSEQ multiplex PCR; TCRdb holds only in-frame clones, not every one. The sample gives 70,000 to 90,000 clones, roughly 80% of which show up once; over 4.5% is in the top ten. This clone came up a few times. The target antigen is unknown. Three pembrolizumab responders had their TCRs sequenced. J gave up 6 bases and V 2 bases, and 8 bases lay outside the gene matches. The CDR3 has 15 amino acids. The germline gives CDR1 SGHNT, CDR2 YENEEA. The sequences come from peripheral blood, collected 44 weeks after starting pembrolizumab. This TCR came from an adult with mismatch repair-deficient cancer. The chain is built from TRBV11-3 and TRBJ2-7; TRBD1 matches 9 bases. This CDR3 is CASSLPGQGLLEQYF. DNA for the CDR3: TGTGCCAGCAGCTTACCGGGACAGGGCTTGCTCGAGCAGTACTTC.